This T cell receptor (beta chain) came from a study of shared T cell receptors in the human thymus. This CDR3 is 20 amino acids long. The V and J ends lost 0 bases and 5 bases respectively, with 28 bases between them. Germline CDR1 reads LGHNA; CDR2 reads YSLEER. The assay was immunoSEQ multiplex PCR, and TCRdb's table has in-frame clones only and misses some. The sample has 700,000 to 750,000 clones, 70% to 90% seen once; the top ten hold roughly 0.01%. These data were also reused for a study on human thymus T cells. As reported in that work: All donors were healthy Finnish infants who were undergoing corrective surgery to treat congenital heart defects. The thymus was resected at corrective cardiac surgery. Repertoires sampled from thymus and blood appeared biased in V and J gene usage. Related research described strongly overlapping thymic repertoires in unrelated people.

The chain has TRBV4-3 and TRBJ1-2; D is ambiguous. Sequenced material: thymocytes. This TCR was sampled from a girl less than two years old with a congenital heart defect. In DNA, the CDR3 is TGCGCCAGCAGCCAAGAGATGGAGGGCAGCCAGAAAACCTCGGGGTATGGCTACACCTTC. It is translated as CASSQEMEGSQKTSGYGYTF.